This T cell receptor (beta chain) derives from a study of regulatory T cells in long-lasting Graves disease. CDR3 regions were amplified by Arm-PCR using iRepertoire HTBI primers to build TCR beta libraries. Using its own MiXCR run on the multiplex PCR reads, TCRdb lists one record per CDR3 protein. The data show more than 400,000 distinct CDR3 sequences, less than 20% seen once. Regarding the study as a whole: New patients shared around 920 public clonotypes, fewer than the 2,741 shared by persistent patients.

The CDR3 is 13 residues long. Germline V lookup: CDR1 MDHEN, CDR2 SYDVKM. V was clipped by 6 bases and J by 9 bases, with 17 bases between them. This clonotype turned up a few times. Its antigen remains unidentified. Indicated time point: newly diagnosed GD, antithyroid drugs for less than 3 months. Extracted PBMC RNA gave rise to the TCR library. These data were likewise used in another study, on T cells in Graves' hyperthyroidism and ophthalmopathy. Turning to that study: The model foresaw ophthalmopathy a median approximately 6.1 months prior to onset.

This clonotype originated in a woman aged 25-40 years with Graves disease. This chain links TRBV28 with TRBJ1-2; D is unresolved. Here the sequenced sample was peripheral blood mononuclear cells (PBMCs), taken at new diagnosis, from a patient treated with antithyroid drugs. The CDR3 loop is CASSPGPVGSYTF. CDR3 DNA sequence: TGTGCCAGCAGCCCCGGACCGGTAGGGAGCTACACCTTC.